This TCR beta chain came from a study of T cells in tuberculosis. Overall study results and limits: Active tuberculosis TCR-alpha repertoires lay closer to GMM-specific TCRs than IGRA-negative controls, suggesting clonal expansion. The TCR-beta difference was not significant; alpha differences partly reflected length. Selection depended on which cryopreserved specimens were available.

The assay was immunoSEQ multiplex PCR, and TCRdb's table has in-frame clones only and misses some. In the table there are about 24,000 clones, roughly 95% of which are singletons. Trimming removed 6 bases from V and 3 bases from J; junction bases left unmatched: 7. The CDR3 extends over 14 amino acids. Germline V CDR1 and CDR2: SQVTM, ANQGSEA. As to this clone: The antigen remains unidentified.

Latent tuberculosis screening used tuberculin skin test and IGRA at entry. Specimen: PBMCs. The sequence was obtained from a donor between 5 and 29 years old with latent tuberculosis or without tuberculosis infection. J is TRBJ1-5 and V is TRBV29-1; TRBD1 agrees at 8 bases. The DNA of the CDR3 is TGCAGCGTGAGGACAGGGACTAACAATCAGCCCCAGCATTTT. Protein product: CSVRTGTNNQPQHF.